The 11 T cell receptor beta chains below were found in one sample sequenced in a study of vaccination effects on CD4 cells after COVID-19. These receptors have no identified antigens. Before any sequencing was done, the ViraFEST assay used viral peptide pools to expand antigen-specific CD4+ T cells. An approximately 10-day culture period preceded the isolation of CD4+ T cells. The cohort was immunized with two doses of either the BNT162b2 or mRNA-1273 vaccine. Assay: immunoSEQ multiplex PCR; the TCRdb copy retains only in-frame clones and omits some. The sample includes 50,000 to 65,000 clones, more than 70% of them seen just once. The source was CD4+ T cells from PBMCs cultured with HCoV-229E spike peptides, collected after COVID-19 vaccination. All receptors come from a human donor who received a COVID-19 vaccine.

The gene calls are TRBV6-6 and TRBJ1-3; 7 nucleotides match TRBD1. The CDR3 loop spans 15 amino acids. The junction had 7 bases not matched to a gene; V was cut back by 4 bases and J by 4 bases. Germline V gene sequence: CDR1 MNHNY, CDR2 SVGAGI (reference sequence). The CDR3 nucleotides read TGTGCCAGCAGTTCCCTCGGGACAGCCGGAAACACCATATATTTT. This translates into CASSSLGTAGNTIYF.

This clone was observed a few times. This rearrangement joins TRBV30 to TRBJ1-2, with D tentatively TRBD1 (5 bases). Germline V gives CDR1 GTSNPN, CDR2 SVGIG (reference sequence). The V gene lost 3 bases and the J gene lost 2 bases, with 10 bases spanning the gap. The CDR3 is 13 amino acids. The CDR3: CAWSRGRNYGYTF. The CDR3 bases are TGTGCCTGGAGCCGGGGACGGAACTATGGCTACACCTTC.

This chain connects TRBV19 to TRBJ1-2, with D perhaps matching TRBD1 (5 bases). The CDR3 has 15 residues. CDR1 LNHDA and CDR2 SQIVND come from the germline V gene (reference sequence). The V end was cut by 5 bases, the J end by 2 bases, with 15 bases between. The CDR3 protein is CASSLLQGANYGYTF. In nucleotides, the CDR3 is TGTGCCAGTAGTCTTCTCCAGGGAGCCAACTATGGCTACACCTTC. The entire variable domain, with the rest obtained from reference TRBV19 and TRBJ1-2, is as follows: DGGITQSPKYLFRKEGQNVTLSCEQNLNHDAMYWYRQDPGQGLRLIYYSQIVNDFQKGDIAEGYSVSREKKESFPLTVTSAQKNPTAFYLCASSLLQGANYGYTFGSGTRLTVV.

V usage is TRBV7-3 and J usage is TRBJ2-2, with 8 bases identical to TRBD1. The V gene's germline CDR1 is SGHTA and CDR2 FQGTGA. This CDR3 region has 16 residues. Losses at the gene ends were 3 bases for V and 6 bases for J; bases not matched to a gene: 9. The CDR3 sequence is CASSLTTGQGAGELFF. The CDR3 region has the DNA TGTGCCAGCAGCTTGACCACCGGACAGGGCGCCGGGGAGCTGTTTTTT.

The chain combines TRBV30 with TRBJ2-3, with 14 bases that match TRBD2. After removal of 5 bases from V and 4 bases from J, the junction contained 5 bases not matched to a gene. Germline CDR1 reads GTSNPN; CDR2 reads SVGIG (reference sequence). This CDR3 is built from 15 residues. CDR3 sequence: CAWGRGLAGADTQYF. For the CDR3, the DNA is TGTGCCTGGGGGAGGGGACTAGCGGGGGCAGATACGCAGTATTTT.

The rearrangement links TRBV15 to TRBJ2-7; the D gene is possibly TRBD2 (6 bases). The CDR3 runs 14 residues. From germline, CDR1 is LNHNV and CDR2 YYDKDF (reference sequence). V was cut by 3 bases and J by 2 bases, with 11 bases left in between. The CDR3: CATSRGGRAYEQYV. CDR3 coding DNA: TGTGCCACCAGCAGGGGAGGCAGGGCCTACGAGCAGTACGTC.

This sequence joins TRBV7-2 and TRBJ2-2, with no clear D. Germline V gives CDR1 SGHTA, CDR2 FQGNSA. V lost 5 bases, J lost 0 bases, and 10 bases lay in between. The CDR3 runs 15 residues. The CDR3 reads CASSQQGTNTGELFF. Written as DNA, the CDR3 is TGTGCCAGCAGCCAGCAAGGGACGAACACCGGGGAGCTGTTTTTT.

The CDR3 region has the DNA TGTGCCAGCAGCCGACAGGGAATGAACACTGAAGCTTTCTTT. This encodes CASSRQGMNTEAFF. The chain is built from TRBV9 and TRBJ1-1; 7 nucleotides line up with TRBD1. The CDR3 covers 14 residues. Germline lookup yields CDR1 SGDLS and CDR2 YYNGEE. V lost 4 bases, J lost 0 bases, and 3 bases stayed unmatched.

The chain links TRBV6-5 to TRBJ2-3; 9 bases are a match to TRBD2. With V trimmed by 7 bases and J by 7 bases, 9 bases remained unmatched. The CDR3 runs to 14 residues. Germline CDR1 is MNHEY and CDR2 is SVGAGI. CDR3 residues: CASIERGAGHTQYF. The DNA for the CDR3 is TGTGCCAGCATAGAGCGGGGGGCCGGTCATACGCAGTATTTT.

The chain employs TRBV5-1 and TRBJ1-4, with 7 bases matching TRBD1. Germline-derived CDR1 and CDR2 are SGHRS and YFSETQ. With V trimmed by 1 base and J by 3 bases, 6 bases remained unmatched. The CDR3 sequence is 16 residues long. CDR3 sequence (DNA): TGCGCCAGCAGCTTGAACTCCGGGACAGCTAATGAAAAACTGTTTTTT. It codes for CASSLNSGTANEKLFF.

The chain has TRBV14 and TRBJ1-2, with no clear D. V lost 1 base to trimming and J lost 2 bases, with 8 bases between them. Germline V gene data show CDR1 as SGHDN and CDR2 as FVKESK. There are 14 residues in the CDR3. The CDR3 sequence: CASSQVGANYGYTF. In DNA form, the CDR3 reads TGTGCCAGCAGCCAAGTAGGAGCGAACTATGGCTACACCTTC.